The 3 T cell receptor beta chains given below trace back to one sample, sequenced in a study of T cells after yellow fever vaccination. One entry per CDR3 protein results from TCRdb running MiXCR on the 5' RACE reads. The sample carries some 550,000 distinct CDR3 sequences, less than 20% recorded once. The sequencing here drew on PBMCs, taken 15 days after the yellow fever booster vaccination. These receptors were taken from a man younger than 40 who received the YFV17D yellow fever vaccine.

In this sample, this clonotype turned up a few times. The chain carries TRBV15 and TRBJ2-5; TRBD2 agrees at 16 bases. Trimming at V came to 0 bases and at J to 0 bases, leaving 4 bases not matched to a gene. The CDR3 loop spans 19 amino acids. Germline V CDR1 and CDR2: LNHNV, YYDKDF (reference sequence). CDR3 sequence (DNA): TGTGCCACCAGCAGAGACTACGGGACTAGCGGGAGGGACCAAGAGACCCAGTACTTC. It is translated as CATSRDYGTSGRDQETQYF.

The rearrangement uses TRBV9 and TRBJ1-4; D is ambiguous. Deletions cut 4 bases from V and 2 bases from J, with 9 bases between. CDR1 SGDLS and CDR2 YYNGEE come from the germline V gene. The CDR3 is made up of 14 amino acids. CDR3 amino acids: CASSITDTNEKLFF. The CDR3 nucleotides are TGTGCCAGCAGCATAACAGATACTAATGAAAAACTGTTTTTT.

The chain combines TRBV20-1 with TRBJ1-1; perhaps TRBD1 as D (5 bases). Trimming shortened V by 4 bases and J by 6 bases, and 12 bases separated the two germline ends. The germline V gene has CDR1 DFQATT and CDR2 SNEGSKA (reference sequence). The CDR3 consists of 12 residues. CDR3 protein: CSATGGLPEAFF. The CDR3, as DNA: TGCAGTGCTACCGGGGGACTTCCTGAAGCTTTCTTT.